The 20 T cell receptor beta chains below were found in one sample sequenced in a study of cytomegalovirus exposure and HLA in healthy donors. The PCR used 60 Vbeta and 13 Jbeta primers. The repertoire was sequenced with immunoSEQ multiplex PCR; TCRdb's copy has only in-frame clones and lacks some. The table lists about 140,000 clones, over 70% of them singletons, with roughly 4.7% in the top ten. The sample consisted of PBMCs. Receptor source: a middle-aged man in good health and CMV-seronegative.

This chain joins TRBV11-2 and TRBJ2-2, with D possibly matching TRBD2 (6 bases). V was shortened by 1 base and J by 4 bases, with 7 bases between the two germline ends. Germline CDR1 and CDR2: SGHAT and FQNNGV. The CDR3 consists of 14 residues. The CDR3 coding sequence is TGTGCCAGCAGCTTAGTCGGGGGCACCGGGGAGCTGTTTTTT. Its translation is CASSLVGGTGELFF.

This rearrangement joins TRBV18 to TRBJ2-2; a weak D match, TRBD1 (5 bases). Deletions cut 6 bases from V and 1 base from J, with 15 bases between. Germline V gives CDR1 KGHSH, CDR2 LQKENI. This CDR3 has 16 residues. The CDR3 is CASSPGRQWNTGELFF. CDR3 sequence (DNA): TGTGCCAGCTCCCCCGGTAGACAGTGGAACACCGGGGAGCTGTTTTTT. Full variable domain (outside the CDR3, taken from reference TRBV18 and TRBJ2-2): NAGVMQNPRHLVRRRGQEARLRCSPMKGHSHVYWYRQLPEEGLKFMVYLQKENIIDESGMPKERFSAEFPKEGPSILRIQQVVRGDSAAYFCASSPGRQWNTGELFFGEGSRLTVL.

The chain joins TRBV7-9 to TRBJ1-6; no clear D gene. Between the trimmed V and J ends, which lost 5 bases and 7 bases, there was a span of 9 bases. Germline assignment: CDR1 SEHNR and CDR2 FQNEAQ (reference sequence). The length of the CDR3 is 13 residues. In DNA, the CDR3 is TGTGCCAGCAGCCCGCCCGGGAATTCACCCCTCCACTTT. This encodes CASSPPGNSPLHF.

This clone was recorded a few times. The rearrangement links TRBV19 to TRBJ1-2, with 8 bases aligning to TRBD1. J gave up 8 bases and V 3 bases, and 11 bases lay outside the gene matches. Germline V gives CDR1 LNHDA, CDR2 SQIVND (reference sequence). The CDR3 totals 15 residues. This CDR3 reads CASSIPGQGNWGYTF. The CDR3 DNA reads as TGTGCCAGTAGTATCCCCGGACAGGGAAATTGGGGCTACACCTTC. Variable domain in full (rest from reference TRBV19 and TRBJ1-2): DGGITQSPKYLFRKEGQNVTLSCEQNLNHDAMYWYRQDPGQGLRLIYYSQIVNDFQKGDIAEGYSVSREKKESFPLTVTSAQKNPTAFYLCASSIPGQGNWGYTFGSGTRLTVV.

The V call is TRBV6-1, the J call TRBJ2-3, with a possible D match to TRBD2 (6 bases). The V end lost 6 bases, the J end lost 9 bases, and 16 bases lay between the germline ends. Per germline, CDR1 MNHNS and CDR2 SASEGT. This CDR3 comprises 13 residues. This CDR3 reads CASSLTGDVTQYF. The CDR3 DNA sequence: TGTGCCAGCAGCCTTACGGGGGACGTGACGCAGTATTTT.

This clone was counted between two and nine times. The chain carries TRBV9 and TRBJ2-5, with D perhaps matching TRBD2 (6 bases). This CDR3 comprises 15 residues. Germline V gene data show CDR1 as SGDLS and CDR2 as YYNGEE. The ends were cut back, 3 bases at V and 5 bases at J, with 17 bases in the middle. The CDR3 sequence: CASSAGGTGGETQYF. As DNA, the CDR3 is TGTGCCAGCAGCGCTGGAGGGACTGGTGGGGAGACCCAGTACTTC. Together with reference TRBV9 and TRBJ2-5, the CDR3 gives the full variable domain: DSGVTQTPKHLITATGQRVTLRCSPRSGDLSVYWYQQSLDQGLQFLIQYYNGEERAKGNILERFSAQQFPDLHSELNLSSLELGDSALYFCASSAGGTGGETQYFGPGTRLLVL.

The chain joins TRBV6-1 to TRBJ2-1; 15 nucleotides align to TRBD2. V dropped 4 bases and J dropped 4; count of bases not matched to a gene: 11. Germline V lookup: CDR1 MNHNS, CDR2 SASEGT. CDR3 length: 19 amino acids. CDR3 DNA: TGTGCCAGCAGTGGAGCCGGGACTAGCGGGGGGACCGAGTACAATGAGCAGTTCTTC. Amino acid sequence: CASSGAGTSGGTEYNEQFF.

CDR3 in amino acids: CASSPRDRTTDTQYF. The CDR3 DNA reads TGTGCCAGCAGCCCTCGGGACAGGACCACAGATACGCAGTATTTT. J is TRBJ2-3 and V is TRBV9, with 8 bases fitting TRBD1. Germline trimming cut 4 bases from V and 2 bases from J; bases unmatched to any gene: 6. Germline V gene lookup returns CDR1 SGDLS and CDR2 YYNGEE. The CDR3 is made up of 15 amino acids.

This clone was counted a few times. This chain connects TRBV7-8 to TRBJ1-1, with a tentative D call TRBD1 (6 bases). The CDR3 covers 20 residues. V was cut by 1 base and J by 0 bases, with 24 bases left in between. Germline CDR1 SGHVS, CDR2 FQNEAQ. The CDR3, as DNA: TGTGCCAGCAGCTTAGTGCAGTTAGGACTTCGGACAGACTTGAACACTGAAGCTTTCTTT. Its protein is CASSLVQLGLRTDLNTEAFF.

For the CDR3, the DNA is TGTGCCAGCAGCGAGACCCTAGAAGCCGGGGAGCTGTTTTTT. Its protein is CASSETLEAGELFF. The rearrangement joins TRBV9 to TRBJ2-2; D uncertain. The CDR3 is 14 residues long. Trimming cost V 3 bases and J 6 bases, with 12 bases left between them. Germline V gene sequence: CDR1 SGDLS, CDR2 YYNGEE.

The V call is TRBV2, the J call TRBJ2-5; the D is unclear. The CDR3 is made up of 15 amino acids. Germline assignment: CDR1 SNHLY and CDR2 FYNNEI. V shed 1 base and J shed 4 bases, with 13 bases lying between them. Here the CDR3 DNA reads TGTGCCAGCAGTGAAGTTACTGGGCTCATAGAGACCCAGTACTTC. The encoded protein is CASSEVTGLIETQYF.

The CDR3 nucleotides read TGTGCCAGCACCAGTAGCGGGGCAGCGAACACCGGGGAGCTGTTTTTT. It yields the protein CASTSSGAANTGELFF. The rearrangement links TRBV7-6 to TRBJ2-2; 8 bases are a match to TRBD2. V dropped 7 bases and J dropped 0; count of bases not matched to a gene: 7. The length of the CDR3 is 16 residues. Germline V gene lookup returns CDR1 SGHVS and CDR2 FNYEAQ.

The chain joins TRBV9 to TRBJ2-2; a possible D gene is TRBD1 (8 bases). Between the trimmed V and J ends, which lost 3 bases and 6 bases, there was a span of 21 bases. The CDR3 is 17 amino acids. Germline values: CDR1 SGDLS, CDR2 YYNGEE. The DNA of the CDR3 is TGTGCCAGCAGCGCGGAAGGACAGGGACTAACGTCCGGGGAGCTGTTTTTT. This translates into CASSAEGQGLTSGELFF.

J is TRBJ1-5 and V is TRBV19; maybe TRBD1 (6 bases). The CDR3 is 15 residues long. CDR1 is LNHDA and CDR2 is SQIVND in the germline V gene (reference sequence). V dropped 5 bases and J dropped 2 bases, with 13 bases sitting between them. The CDR3 DNA follows: TGTGCCAGTAGTCCAGACAGGACACGCAATCAGCCCCAGCATTTT. Residues: CASSPDRTRNQPQHF.

The chain joins TRBV4-1 to TRBJ2-7, with D tentatively TRBD1 (6 bases). This CDR3 spans 12 amino acids. Trimming left V 7 bases short and J 3 bases short, with 10 bases between. From germline, CDR1 is MGHRA and CDR2 YSYEKL. The CDR3 sequence is CASKGRGYEQYF. The DNA of the CDR3 is TGCGCCAGCAAGGGCAGGGGCTACGAGCAGTACTTC.

V gene TRBV10-1 combines with J gene TRBJ1-1; the D is unclear. Trimming pared 6 bases from V and 4 bases from J, leaving 12 bases between. The CDR3 has 13 amino acids. Germline loops: CDR1 WNHNN, CDR2 SYGVQD (reference sequence). The CDR3 is CASSRDGGTEAFF. Here the CDR3 DNA reads TGCGCCAGCAGCCGCGACGGAGGCACTGAAGCTTTCTTT.

CDR3 in DNA: TGTGCCAGCAGCTCCAAGTCCTCAGGGTCTGCCGGAAACACCATATATTTT. It translates to CASSSKSSGSAGNTIYF. The V call is TRBV7-2, the J call TRBJ1-3, with a weak D call TRBD1 (5 bases). The germline V gene has CDR1 SGHTA and CDR2 FQGNSA. This CDR3 comprises 17 residues. V lost 4 bases, J lost 4 bases, and 20 bases lay in between.

V is TRBV5-4 and J is TRBJ2-7; 10 bases are shared with TRBD1. With 4 bases clipped from V and 7 bases from J, the junction kept 5 bases outside the gene matches. The CDR3 is made up of 13 amino acids. The germline V gene has CDR1 SGHNT and CDR2 YYREEE (reference sequence). CDR3 sequence: CASSTGQGEEQYF. Here the CDR3 DNA reads TGTGCCAGCAGCACCGGACAGGGGGAAGAGCAGTACTTC.

This rearrangement joins TRBV25-1 to TRBJ1-1, with TRBD1 identical over 7 bases. The germline gives CDR1 MGHDK, CDR2 SYGVNS. The CDR3 sequence is 13 residues long. Losses at the gene ends were 8 bases for V and 5 bases for J; bases not matched to a gene: 8. CDR3 in amino acids: CASAEGARTEAFF. The CDR3 DNA reads TGTGCCAGCGCAGAGGGGGCAAGGACTGAAGCTTTCTTT.

The V call is TRBV5-6, the J call TRBJ2-7, with D maybe TRBD1 (6 bases). V was clipped by 4 bases and J by 0 bases, with 17 bases between them. This CDR3 is built from 16 residues. In germline, CDR1 is SGHDT, CDR2 YYEEEE. The CDR3, as DNA: TGTGCCAGCAGCCCTCGAGGGACACGCGTCTCCTACGAGCAGTACTTC. Protein sequence: CASSPRGTRVSYEQYF.